What follows is one T cell receptor (beta chain) and its context. The antigen remains undetermined. The CDR3 runs to 15 residues. V dropped 5 bases and J dropped 7; count of bases not matched to a gene: 6. Germline CDR1 SGHTA, CDR2 FQGNSA. This specimen comes from a study of CD8 T cells in ankylosing spondylitis. Study-wide findings and caveats: Several of the motif variants were reported before in synovial fluid and blood from reactive arthritis. Reportedly, matched ankylosing spondylitis synovial fluid was significantly enriched for disease-linked clones.

TCRdb recomputed calls from the 5' RACE reads with MiXCR, one row per CDR3 protein. The sample lists more than 60,000 distinct CDR3 sequences; about 6.2% were seen once. The clonotype originates from a male donor with ankylosing spondylitis. The sample comprised synovial fluid, either unsorted or a sorted T cell fraction (not recorded which). The rearrangement joins TRBV7-2 to TRBJ2-2; TRBD2 matches at 11 bases. The CDR3 DNA reads TGTGCCAGCAGCCGTAGCGGGAGGGCCCTCGGGGAGCTGTTTTTT. Translating gives CASSRSGRALGELFF.